A single sample is the source of the 23 T cell receptor beta chains below, sequenced in a study of beta chain features in type 1 diabetes. Expressed TCRB transcripts got sequenced, as all isolated RNA was reverse transcribed. Using immunoSEQ multiplex PCR, the repertoire was profiled, and TCRdb retains in-frame clones only, with some absent. The sample has some 350,000 clones; roughly 13% are singletons. These receptors' targets are unknown. General study points: TCRB CDR3s from Type 1 diabetes patients were moderately but significantly shorter in all four CD4+ subsets.

The sequenced sample consisted of naive CD4+ T cells from blood. These TCRs come from a woman under 30 with type 1 diabetes.

The gene calls are TRBV7-2 and TRBJ1-2; D is undetermined. Per the germline V gene, CDR1 is SGHTA and CDR2 is FQGNSA. The CDR3 consists of 11 residues. Trimming left V 4 bases short and J 9 bases short, with 9 bases between. CDR3: CASSSGVSYTF. Written as DNA, the CDR3 is TGTGCCAGCAGCTCAGGTGTAAGCTACACCTTC.

The CDR3 region is CSVERQGGNEQFF. The CDR3, as DNA: TGCAGCGTTGAAAGGCAGGGAGGTAATGAGCAGTTCTTC. The J gene is TRBJ2-1, the V gene TRBV29-1, with D maybe TRBD2 (6 bases). Looked up from germline, CDR1 is SQVTM and CDR2 is ANQGSEA. The CDR3 extends over 13 amino acids. The germline V and J ends were trimmed by 2 bases and 7 bases, with 12 bases remaining between them.

This clone was picked up a small number of times. The chain links TRBV5-1 to TRBJ2-5, with D perhaps TRBD1 (6 bases). CDR3 size: 15 residues. Trimming pared 4 bases from V and 5 bases from J, leaving 18 bases between. Germline CDR1 and CDR2: SGHRS and YFSETQ. The CDR3 is CASSLRTGQVETQYF. CDR3 nucleotide sequence: TGCGCCAGCAGCCTTCGAACAGGGCAAGTCGAGACCCAGTACTTC.

The rearrangement links TRBV28 to TRBJ1-1, with a possible D match to TRBD1 (5 bases). V gave up 5 bases and J gave up 4 bases, with 14 bases separating them. The CDR3 loop spans 14 amino acids. CDR1 and CDR2 (germline): MDHEN, SYDVKM. The CDR3 nucleotides read TGTGCCAGCAGTGCCGCTTTCGGGGGCACTGAAGCTTTCTTT. Translating it yields CASSAAFGGTEAFF.

This clone was counted a few times. The chain links TRBV6-6 to TRBJ2-1, with a possible D match to TRBD1 (6 bases). CDR1 and CDR2 (germline): MNHNY, SVGAGI (reference sequence). The CDR3 has 14 residues. The V gene lost 8 bases and the J gene lost 9 bases, with 20 bases spanning the gap. CDR3: CASSLGALGVEQFF. The CDR3 bases are TGTGCCAGCTCCTTGGGGGCCCTTGGGGTTGAGCAGTTCTTC.

The chain has TRBV5-1 and TRBJ1-1; 7 nucleotides line up with TRBD1. The CDR3 is 15 residues long. Germline loops: CDR1 SGHRS, CDR2 YFSETQ. J was trimmed by 9 bases and V by 7 bases; bases with no gene match: 18. CDR3 sequence: CASGPFDRDRTKAFF. In DNA, the CDR3 is TGCGCCAGCGGACCCTTCGACAGGGACCGGACTAAAGCTTTCTTT.

This clone has more than one count but fewer than ten. The rearrangement uses TRBV28 and TRBJ2-3; 15 nucleotides agree with TRBD2. Germline assignment: CDR1 MDHEN and CDR2 SYDVKM. J lost 9 bases, V lost 3 bases, and 7 bases had no gene match. This CDR3 contains 16 residues. The CDR3 protein is CASSLISGTSGGTQYF. CDR3 coding DNA: TGTGCCAGCAGTTTGATCTCCGGGACTAGCGGGGGGACGCAGTATTTT.

This clone was detected many times. J is TRBJ2-1 and V is TRBV29-1; D remains unclear. This CDR3 is 9 amino acids long. The ends were cut back, 6 bases at V and 10 bases at J, with 7 bases in the middle. The germline V gene encodes CDR1 SQVTM and CDR2 ANQGSEA. DNA for the CDR3: TGCAGCGTGCGTCCCGAGCAGTTCTTC. This translates into CSVRPEQFF.

The rearrangement uses TRBV7-4 and TRBJ2-7; a possible D gene is TRBD1 (6 bases). Trimming pared 4 bases from V and 0 bases from J, leaving 13 bases between. CDR3 length: 15 residues. From germline, CDR1 is SGHVT and CDR2 SQSDAQ. Here the CDR3 DNA reads TGTGCCAGCAGCTACAGGGAGATGGGCTCCTACGAGCAGTACTTC. Residues: CASSYREMGSYEQYF. Together with reference TRBV7-4 and TRBJ2-7, the CDR3 gives the full variable domain: GAGVSQSPRYKVAKRGRDVALRCDSISGHVTLYWYRQTLGQGSEVLTYSQSDAQRDKSGRPSGRFSAERPERSVSTLKIQRTEQGDSAVYLCASSYREMGSYEQYFGPGTRLTVT.

Only a few counts were recorded for this clone. The rearrangement uses TRBV11-2 and TRBJ2-2; 8 nucleotides line up with TRBD2. The CDR3 consists of 15 residues. Per the germline V gene, CDR1 is SGHAT and CDR2 is FQNNGV. Trimming at V came to 5 bases and at J to 4 bases, leaving 6 bases not matched to a gene. The CDR3 loop is CASSKSGSLTGELFF. Written as DNA, the CDR3 is TGTGCCAGCAGCAAGAGCGGGAGTCTCACCGGGGAGCTGTTTTTT.

The genes are TRBV2 and TRBJ1-3, with 10 bases aligning to TRBD1. Losses at the gene ends were 6 bases for V and 2 bases for J; bases not matched to a gene: 1. The CDR3 runs 14 residues. CDR1 SNHLY and CDR2 FYNNEI come from the germline V gene. CDR3 loop: CASRGTGAGNTIYF. In DNA form, the CDR3 reads TGTGCCAGCAGGGGGACAGGGGCTGGAAACACCATATATTTT.

This clone was picked up a small number of times. V is TRBV5-1 and J is TRBJ2-3, with 14 bases lining up with TRBD2. Per germline, CDR1 SGHRS and CDR2 YFSETQ. V dropped 2 bases and J dropped 0; count of bases not matched to a gene: 14. This CDR3 region has 21 residues. DNA of the CDR3: TGCGCCAGCAGCTTCCCGGGGTCCGGGACTAGCGGGAGAGCGAGCACAGATACGCAGTATTTT. This codes for CASSFPGSGTSGRASTDTQYF.

This clone has just a few counts. The V gene is TRBV7-9, the J gene TRBJ2-5; perhaps TRBD2 as D (6 bases). The ends were cut back, 5 bases at V and 3 bases at J, with 10 bases in the middle. Germline values: CDR1 SEHNR, CDR2 FQNEAQ (reference sequence). CDR3 size: 13 residues. The CDR3 DNA is TGTGCCAGCAGCCCTGGGGGGAAAGAGACCCAGTACTTC. Protein: CASSPGGKETQYF.

This clone occurred a few times. The rearrangement joins TRBV6-6 to TRBJ1-2, with TRBD1 matching over 9 bases. V lost 5 bases and J lost 7; bases outside the gene matches: 14. From germline, CDR1 is MNHNY and CDR2 SVGAGI (reference sequence). The length of the CDR3 is 16 residues. This CDR3 is CASSTRTGVRSFGYTF. In DNA form, the CDR3 reads TGTGCCAGCAGTACACGGACAGGGGTGCGTTCTTTTGGCTACACCTTC.

Note on this clone: Other nucleotide sequences in the sample specify the same CDR3. The chain joins TRBV29-1 to TRBJ2-5, with D tentatively TRBD1 (7 bases). Germline V CDR1 and CDR2: SQVTM, ANQGSEA. CDR3 length: 13 residues. With 3 bases removed from V and 4 bases from J, the gap between germline ends came to 12 bases. The CDR3 coding sequence is TGCAGCGTTGAGGGTCAGGGGGGAGAGACCCAGTACTTC. Translating gives CSVEGQGGETQYF.

The chain is built from TRBV6-5 and TRBJ1-1, with D possibly TRBD1 on 5 matching bases. This CDR3 is built from 15 residues. Germline V gene sequence: CDR1 MNHEY, CDR2 SVGAGI. Deletions cut 2 bases from V and 0 bases from J, with 10 bases between. CDR3 DNA sequence: TGTGCCAGCAGTTACGGCGGGGCTATGAACACTGAAGCTTTCTTT. It codes for CASSYGGAMNTEAFF.

In its sample, this clone was seen a few times. This chain links TRBV4-2 with TRBJ1-4, with 9 bases fitting TRBD1. The CDR3 runs to 18 residues. Germline CDR1 LGHNA, CDR2 YNFKEQ. V lost 4 bases and J lost 5; bases outside the gene matches: 14. The CDR3 spells CASSLNLGQGTRNEKLFF. DNA of the CDR3: TGTGCCAGCAGCCTAAACCTAGGACAGGGGACACGCAATGAAAAACTGTTTTTT.

The chain is built from TRBV25-1 and TRBJ2-1; TRBD2 agrees at 7 bases. Trimming at V came to 5 bases and at J to 6 bases, leaving 10 bases not matched to a gene. The CDR3 length is 15 residues. CDR1 and CDR2 (germline): MGHDK, SYGVNS. In DNA form, the CDR3 reads TGTGCCAGCAGTACAATGGGGGGGTATGGCAATGAGCAGTTCTTC. This codes for CASSTMGGYGNEQFF. The variable domain in full, with the rest retrieved from reference TRBV25-1 and TRBJ2-1, is EADIYQTPRYLVIGTGKKITLECSQTMGHDKMYWYQQDPGMELHLIHYSYGVNSTEKGDLSSESTVSRIRTEHFPLTLESARPSHTSQYLCASSTMGGYGNEQFFGPGTRLTVL.

This clone was observed a few times. The chain combines TRBV29-1 with TRBJ2-2; possible D gene TRBD1, 5 bases. CDR1 SQVTM and CDR2 ANQGSEA come from the germline V gene. V shed 7 bases and J shed 3 bases, with 21 bases lying between them. The CDR3 spans 16 residues. CDR3 in DNA: TGCAGCGCGTTTGTCTCGGGCAGGGCTTACACCGGGGAGCTGTTTTTT. It codes for CSAFVSGRAYTGELFF.

This clone was observed a handful of times. V usage is TRBV4-1 and J usage is TRBJ1-5; 7 bases agree with TRBD1. The V and J ends lost 2 bases and 7 bases, in that order; junction bases with no gene match: 11. This CDR3 is built from 16 residues. In germline, CDR1 is MGHRA, CDR2 YSYEKL. CDR3 sequence (DNA): TGCGCCAGCAGCCAACTAATGACAGGGAAATTCCAGCCCCAGCATTTT. Its protein product is CASSQLMTGKFQPQHF.

This clone was found a few times. The V gene is TRBV5-6, the J gene TRBJ2-5; D not certain. Germline V gene sequence: CDR1 SGHDT, CDR2 YYEEEE. V was clipped by 7 bases and J by 3 bases, with 4 bases between them. The CDR3 length is 10 residues. DNA of the CDR3: TGTGCCAGCCGAGAAGAGACCCAGTACTTC. It specifies CASREETQYF.

This CDR3 reads CAWSPFADRRDTQYF. The CDR3 nucleotides are TGTGCCTGGAGTCCATTCGCTGATAGGAGGGATACGCAGTATTTT. This chain links TRBV30 with TRBJ2-3; TRBD2 is a possible D gene (5 bases). Trimming left V 2 bases short and J 6 bases short, with 18 bases between. The CDR3 loop spans 15 amino acids. Germline CDR1 reads GTSNPN; CDR2 reads SVGIG (reference sequence).

The genes are TRBV5-4 and TRBJ2-3; no clear D. Trimming cost V 2 bases and J 5 bases, with 12 bases left between them. This CDR3 contains 14 residues. From germline, CDR1 is SGHNT and CDR2 YYREEE (reference sequence). CDR3 sequence reads: CASSFPSREDTQYF. As DNA, the CDR3 is TGTGCCAGCAGCTTTCCTTCTAGAGAAGATACGCAGTATTTT.